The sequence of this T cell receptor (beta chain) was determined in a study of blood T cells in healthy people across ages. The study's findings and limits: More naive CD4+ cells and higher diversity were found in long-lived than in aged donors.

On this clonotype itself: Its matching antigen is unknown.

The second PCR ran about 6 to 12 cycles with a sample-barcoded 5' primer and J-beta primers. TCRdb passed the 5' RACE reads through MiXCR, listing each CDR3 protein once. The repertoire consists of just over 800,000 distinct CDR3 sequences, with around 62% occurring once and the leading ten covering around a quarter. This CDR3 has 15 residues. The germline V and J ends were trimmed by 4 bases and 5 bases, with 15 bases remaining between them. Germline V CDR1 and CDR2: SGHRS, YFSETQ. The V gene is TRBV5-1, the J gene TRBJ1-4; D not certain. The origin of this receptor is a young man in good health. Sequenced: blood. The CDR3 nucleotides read TGCGCCAGCAGCGTACAACGTATGGGGAATGAAAAACTGTTTTTT. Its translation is CASSVQRMGNEKLFF.